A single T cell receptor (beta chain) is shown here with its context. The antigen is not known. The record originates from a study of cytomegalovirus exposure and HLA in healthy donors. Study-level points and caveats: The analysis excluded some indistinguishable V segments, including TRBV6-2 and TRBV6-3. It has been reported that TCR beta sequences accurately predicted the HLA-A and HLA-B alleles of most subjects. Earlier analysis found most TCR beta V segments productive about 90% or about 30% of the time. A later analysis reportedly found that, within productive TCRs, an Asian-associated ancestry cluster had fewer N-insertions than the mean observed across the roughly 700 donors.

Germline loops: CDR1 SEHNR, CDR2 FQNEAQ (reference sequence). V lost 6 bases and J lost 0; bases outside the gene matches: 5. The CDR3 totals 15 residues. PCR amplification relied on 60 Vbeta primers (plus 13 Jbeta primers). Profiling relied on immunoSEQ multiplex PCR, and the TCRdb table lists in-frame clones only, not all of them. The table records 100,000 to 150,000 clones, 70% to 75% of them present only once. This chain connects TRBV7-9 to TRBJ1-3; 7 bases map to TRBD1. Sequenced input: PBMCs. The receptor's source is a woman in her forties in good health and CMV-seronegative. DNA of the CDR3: TGTGCCAGCAGTGAGGGGGCAACCTCTGGAAACACCATATATTTT. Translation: CASSEGATSGNTIYF.